The 12 T cell receptor beta chains in this list originate from one sample, sequenced in a study of blood T cells in healthy people across ages. Primers used in a second PCR of roughly 6 to 12 cycles were a sample-barcoded 5' primer and a J-beta primer mix. TCRdb recomputed calls from the 5' RACE reads with MiXCR, one row per CDR3 protein. This table has roughly 700,000 distinct CDR3 sequences, around 45% appearing once. Source material: blood. The receptor source for this set is an older woman in good health.

This sequence joins TRBV29-1 and TRBJ2-7; TRBD1 might be the D (6 bases). Trimming shortened V by 6 bases and J by 2 bases, and 11 bases separated the two germline ends. Germline CDR1 SQVTM, CDR2 ANQGSEA. CDR3 length equals 12 residues. The CDR3 here is CSVRQAPYEQYF. The DNA of the CDR3 is TGCAGCGTGAGACAGGCCCCCTACGAGCAGTACTTC.

The chain recombines TRBV28 with TRBJ2-3; D is ambiguous. The V gene's germline CDR1 is MDHEN and CDR2 SYDVKM. V was cut by 8 bases and J by 2 bases, with 14 bases left in between. The CDR3 runs to 14 residues. The CDR3 DNA sequence: TGTGCCAGCCGGACCGCGCGAGACACAGATACGCAGTATTTT. This translates into CASRTARDTDTQYF.

This rearrangement joins TRBV7-3 to TRBJ2-1; no reliable D call. Germline V gives CDR1 SGHTA, CDR2 FQGTGA. The CDR3 is made up of 13 amino acids. V shed 4 bases and J shed 8 bases, with 12 bases lying between them. The CDR3 nucleotides read TGTGCCAGCAGCTCCGGACCCCAAGATGAGCAGTTCTTC. The encoded protein is CASSSGPQDEQFF.

The chain employs TRBV5-5 and TRBJ2-7, with TRBD2 matching over 10 bases. This CDR3 spans 15 amino acids. CDR1 and CDR2 (germline): SGHKS, YYEKEE (reference sequence). The junction had 9 bases not matched to a gene; V was cut back by 5 bases and J by 4 bases. Written as DNA, the CDR3 is TGTGCCAGCAGGTCTTCTAGCGGGAGTGCGTACGAGCAGTACTTC. Residues: CASRSSSGSAYEQYF.

Only one count was recorded for this clonotype. The chain employs TRBV4-2 and TRBJ2-1, with D unclear. The CDR3 totals 13 residues. Germline CDR1 and CDR2: LGHNA and YNFKEQ. Trimming removed 2 bases at V and 13 bases at J, with 15 bases between. In DNA, the CDR3 is TGTGCCAGCAGCCAATCTTCGAAGGTTTCCCAGTTCTTC. Translated, it gives CASSQSSKVSQFF.

V gene TRBV28 combines with J gene TRBJ2-1; D may be TRBD2 (6 bases). With 3 bases removed from V and 3 bases from J, the gap between germline ends came to 12 bases. Germline lookup yields CDR1 MDHEN and CDR2 SYDVKM. This CDR3 spans 15 amino acids. The CDR3, as DNA: TGTGCCAGCAGTTTGGAGGAGGGCCTCTACAATGAGCAGTTCTTC. It translates to CASSLEEGLYNEQFF.

The chain recombines TRBV5-1 with TRBJ2-7, with D tentatively TRBD1 or TRBD2 (7 bases each). CDR3 length equals 17 residues. Trimming shortened V by 7 bases and J by 0 bases, and 23 bases separated the two germline ends. The germline V gene has CDR1 SGHRS and CDR2 YFSETQ. CDR3 sequence: CASGEGVRGDYSYEQYF. The CDR3 bases are TGCGCCAGCGGTGAAGGGGTCAGGGGGGACTACTCCTACGAGCAGTACTTC.

V usage is TRBV28 and J usage is TRBJ2-7, with D unclear. V was clipped by 1 base and J by 3 bases, with 10 bases between them. CDR3 length equals 14 residues. Germline V lookup: CDR1 MDHEN, CDR2 SYDVKM. The CDR3 spells CASSLSQLGYEQYF. In DNA form, the CDR3 reads TGTGCCAGCAGTTTATCGCAGCTCGGCTACGAGCAGTACTTC.

This chain joins TRBV7-2 and TRBJ2-1; possible D gene TRBD1, 6 bases. Looked up from germline, CDR1 is SGHTA and CDR2 is FQGNSA. CDR3 length: 15 amino acids. V shed 5 bases and J shed 7 bases, with 18 bases lying between them. CDR3 in amino acids: CASSRDTYIGNEQFF. CDR3 DNA: TGTGCCAGCAGCAGGGACACCTACATTGGGAATGAGCAGTTCTTC.

The chain couples TRBV4-2 to TRBJ2-3, with TRBD2 matching over 14 bases. Germline CDR1 LGHNA, CDR2 YNFKEQ. The trim removed 8 bases at V and 4 bases at J, leaving 8 bases unmatched. This CDR3 has 16 amino acids. The CDR3: CASGKPGLAGADTQYF. CDR3 nucleotides: TGTGCCAGCGGCAAACCGGGACTAGCGGGGGCAGATACGCAGTATTTT.

The genes are TRBV24-1 and TRBJ2-1, with D possibly being TRBD1 (6 bases). The DNA end is a closer match to TRBJ2-7, so the J assignment may be wrong. The CDR3 consists of 15 residues. The germline CDR1 and CDR2 sequences are KGHDR and SFDVKD. CDR3 amino acids: CATSDTTQGSNEQYF. In DNA, the CDR3 is TGTGCCACCAGTGATACGACCCAGGGGAGTAACGAGCAGTACTTC.

This clonotype was detected a few times. The CDR3: CASSFKEGSGSEQYF. The CDR3 nucleotides are TGTGCCAGCAGCTTCAAAGAGGGGTCAGGTAGTGAGCAGTACTTC. V usage is TRBV7-2 and J usage is TRBJ2-7; the D gene could be TRBD1 or TRBD2 (5 bases each). Per the germline V gene, CDR1 is SGHTA and CDR2 is FQGNSA. Between the trimmed V and J ends, which lost 3 bases and 7 bases, there was a span of 19 bases. This CDR3 is built from 15 residues.